What follows are 25 T cell receptor beta chains derived from one specimen sequenced in a study of shared clonotypes between healthy human individuals. Profiled with immunoSEQ multiplex PCR; TCRdb holds only in-frame clones, not every one. The sample has about 2.2 million clones, about 93% seen once; the top ten hold around 1.7%. Naive CD8 isolation took CD45RO-negative cells positively selected for CCR7 and excluded terminally differentiated effector memory CD45RA+ cells. The sequencing sample was made of naive CD8+ T cells from PBMCs. These receptors were obtained from a man between 18 and 35 years old in good health. Some clones in this sample may be carry-over from other donors' samples.

The chain couples TRBV29-1 to TRBJ2-1, with 11 bases aligning to TRBD1. The length of the CDR3 is 16 residues. Looked up from germline, CDR1 is SQVTM and CDR2 is ANQGSEA. Trimming cost V 1 base and J 0 bases; bases outside gene matches: 2. The CDR3 loop reads CSVEGGTGGSYNEQFF. In DNA, the CDR3 is TGCAGCGTTGAAGGGGGGACAGGGGGCTCCTACAATGAGCAGTTCTTC.

The chain combines TRBV30 with TRBJ1-3, with D maybe TRBD1 (5 bases). CDR1 is GTSNPN and CDR2 is SVGIG in the germline V gene (reference sequence). This CDR3 has 18 amino acids. V was trimmed by 3 bases and J by 3 bases, leaving 24 bases between them. The CDR3 protein is CAWRGDDERGQYGNTIYF. Written as DNA, the CDR3 is TGTGCCTGGAGGGGGGATGACGAAAGAGGACAATATGGAAACACCATATATTTT.

This clone was detected once. V and J are TRBV9 and TRBJ2-6; tentatively, D is TRBD1 (6 bases). V was clipped by 0 bases and J by 4 bases, with 26 bases between them. This CDR3 comprises 21 residues. Germline V gives CDR1 SGDLS, CDR2 YYNGEE. CDR3 sequence (DNA): TGTGCCAGCAGCGTAGAGGGCTTTGGTGTAGGGGGAGATCGAGGGGCCAACGTCCTGACTTTC. Translating gives CASSVEGFGVGGDRGANVLTF.

The chain joins TRBV13 to TRBJ2-2; maybe TRBD1 (5 bases). The CDR3 is 12 residues long. Trimming took 5 bases from V and 4 from J, leaving 5 bases between them. The germline V gene encodes CDR1 PRHDT and CDR2 FYEKMQ (reference sequence). CDR3 nucleotides: TGTGCCAGCAGCAGGGGCACCGGGGAGCTGTTTTTT. Translated, it gives CASSRGTGELFF.

This chain uses TRBV15 with TRBJ2-7; D may be TRBD2 (6 bases). The CDR3 has 15 amino acids. Trimming removed 1 base from V and 2 bases from J, with 12 bases in between. Germline CDR1 and CDR2: LNHNV and YYDKDF (reference sequence). CDR3 nucleotide sequence: TGTGCCACCAGCAGAGTTCGCACTAGCACCTACGAGCAGTACTTC. Protein sequence: CATSRVRTSTYEQYF.

This chain joins TRBV30 and TRBJ2-1; D remains ambiguous. In germline, CDR1 is GTSNPN, CDR2 SVGIG (reference sequence). This CDR3 region has 14 residues. V lost 2 bases and J 0 bases, leaving 8 bases between the germline ends. CDR3 DNA sequence: TGTGCCTGGAGTTCGATAGGCTCCTACAATGAGCAGTTCTTC. This codes for CAWSSIGSYNEQFF.

This clone was recorded only once. The chain combines TRBV28 with TRBJ1-4; D is unresolved. The CDR3 runs to 14 residues. CDR1 is MDHEN and CDR2 is SYDVKM in the germline V gene. The CDR3 region has the DNA TGTGGAAGCAGCCACTTCACAACTAATGAAAAACTGTTTTTT. Residues: CGSSHFTTNEKLFF.

The chain employs TRBV5-6 and TRBJ1-2, with D possibly TRBD1 on 5 matching bases. In germline, CDR1 is SGHDT, CDR2 YYEEEE. The germline V and J ends were trimmed by 0 bases and 6 bases, with 15 bases remaining between them. The CDR3 has 15 residues. The CDR3 region has the DNA TGTGCCAGCAGCTTGGGGACACCCAGAGTAGATGGCTACACCTTC. It specifies CASSLGTPRVDGYTF.

The V call is TRBV10-3, the J call TRBJ2-2; D not resolved. Germline-derived CDR1 and CDR2 are ENHRY and SYGVKD. V was pared by 4 bases and J by 5 bases, with 8 bases between. The CDR3 is 13 amino acids. The CDR3 sequence: CAISVTLTGELFF. CDR3 DNA: TGTGCCATCAGTGTGACCCTTACCGGGGAGCTGTTTTTT.

The CDR3 coding sequence is TGTGCCAGCAGCCAAGAGTCCGGCCTCGGGGAAGATACGCAGTATTTT. Amino acid sequence: CASSQESGLGEDTQYF. The rearrangement links TRBV14 to TRBJ2-3; possible D gene TRBD2, 5 bases. V gave up 0 bases and J gave up 5 bases, with 15 bases separating them. This CDR3 is 16 amino acids long. CDR1 SGHDN and CDR2 FVKESK come from the germline V gene.

The chain employs TRBV27 and TRBJ2-1; D remains unclear. V was cut by 0 bases and J by 8 bases, with 8 bases left in between. This CDR3 contains 13 residues. Germline V lookup: CDR1 MNHEY, CDR2 SMNVEV (reference sequence). The CDR3 is CASSLSRWDEQFF. The CDR3 DNA reads TGTGCCAGCAGTTTATCCAGGTGGGATGAGCAGTTCTTC.

The V and J genes are TRBV6-6 and TRBJ1-3; no reliable D call. The V end lost 2 bases, the J end lost 0 bases, and 5 bases lay between the germline ends. Germline CDR1 and CDR2: MNHNY and SVGAGI (reference sequence). The CDR3 is 14 residues long. CDR3 bases: TGTGCCAGCAGTTACGTGGGCTCTGGAAACACCATATATTTT. Translation gives CASSYVGSGNTIYF.

The gene calls are TRBV7-9 and TRBJ2-7; 7 nucleotides agree with TRBD2. Germline V gene data show CDR1 as SEHNR and CDR2 as FQNEAQ (reference sequence). V lost 6 bases and J lost 7; bases outside the gene matches: 15. The CDR3 has 15 amino acids. CDR3 in amino acids: CASRGGAGLLFEQYF. The CDR3 nucleotides are TGTGCCAGCAGGGGAGGAGCGGGACTCCTCTTTGAGCAGTACTTC.

This clone was counted between two and nine times. The sample holds other DNA sequences that translate to the same CDR3. The gene calls are TRBV27 and TRBJ1-2; tentative D call: TRBD1 (6 bases). V shed 2 bases and J shed 5 bases, with 12 bases lying between them. The CDR3 is 14 amino acids. The V gene's germline CDR1 is MNHEY and CDR2 SMNVEV (reference sequence). CDR3 in DNA: TGTGCCAGCAGTTTAGCGGGGGCAAGTTATGGCTACACCTTC. Translating gives CASSLAGASYGYTF.

The chain couples TRBV4-1 to TRBJ1-2, with TRBD1 as a possible D gene (6 bases). The V end was cut by 0 bases, the J end by 5 bases, with 22 bases between. Germline V gene sequence: CDR1 MGHRA, CDR2 YSYEKL. The CDR3 is 18 amino acids. CDR3 sequence (DNA): TGCGCCAGCAGCCAAGATCCGTCTCAGGGGCTCAATGGGTATGGCTACACCTTC. This sequence encodes CASSQDPSQGLNGYGYTF.

V is TRBV6-1 and J is TRBJ2-7, with 10 bases aligning to TRBD1. CDR3 length equals 15 residues. Trimming removed 6 bases from V and 3 bases from J; junction bases left unmatched: 8. Germline V CDR1 and CDR2: MNHNS, SASEGT. CDR3 in amino acids: CASSPEDRGIYEQYF. DNA of the CDR3: TGTGCCAGCAGCCCCGAGGACAGGGGGATCTACGAGCAGTACTTC.

The chain couples TRBV7-3 to TRBJ2-1; TRBD2 matches 9 bases. The CDR3 is 15 amino acids. Trimming took 4 bases from V and 7 from J; bases not matched to a gene: 8. CDR1 is SGHTA, CDR2 FQGTGA, per germline. Here the CDR3 reads CASSWIAGDRNEQFF. CDR3 in DNA: TGTGCCAGCAGCTGGATAGCGGGAGATCGAAATGAGCAGTTCTTC.

V and J are TRBV7-3 and TRBJ2-5, with D possibly being TRBD2 (6 bases). Germline V gives CDR1 SGHTA, CDR2 FQGTGA. Deletions cut 1 base from V and 5 bases from J, with 11 bases between. The CDR3 covers 14 residues. In DNA, the CDR3 is TGTGCCAGCAGCTTAAATGGGGGGTCGGAGACCCAGTACTTC. Translating it yields CASSLNGGSETQYF. The full variable domain, its missing parts supplied by reference TRBV7-3 and TRBJ2-5, is GAGVSQTPSNKVTEKGKYVELRCDPISGHTALYWYRQSLGQGPEFLIYFQGTGAADDSGLPNDRFFAVRPEGSVSTLKIQRTERGDSAVYLCASSLNGGSETQYFGPGTRLLVL.

The rearrangement links TRBV5-1 to TRBJ1-4, with D tentatively TRBD1 (5 bases). The germline CDR1 and CDR2 sequences are SGHRS and YFSETQ. Trimming left V 4 bases short and J 3 bases short, with 13 bases between. The CDR3 sequence is 15 residues long. The CDR3 sequence is CASSPTRQPNEKLFF. The CDR3 region has the DNA TGCGCCAGCAGCCCTACCCGACAGCCTAATGAAAAACTGTTTTTT.

The CDR3 nucleotides are TGTGCCACCAAAGGAGGGCCGAATGAGCAGTTCTTC. Residues: CATKGGPNEQFF. This chain links TRBV15 with TRBJ2-1; weak D call: TRBD2 (6 bases). The CDR3 sequence is 12 residues long. V lost 7 bases and J 7 bases, leaving 11 bases between the germline ends. CDR1 LNHNV and CDR2 YYDKDF come from the germline V gene (reference sequence).

The rearrangement uses TRBV9 and TRBJ2-3; TRBD2 might be the D (5 bases). V was pared by 0 bases and J by 4 bases, with 9 bases between. The CDR3 has 14 amino acids. From germline, CDR1 is SGDLS and CDR2 YYNGEE. The CDR3 DNA sequence: TGTGCCAGCAGCGTAGGGGAGATCCCAGATACGCAGTATTTT. Translated: CASSVGEIPDTQYF.

A note on this clone: This sample also contains other DNA sequences that code for the same CDR3. This chain joins TRBV6-5 and TRBJ2-3, with 8 nucleotides matching TRBD2. This CDR3 is 14 amino acids long. V trimming: 0 bases; J trimming: 5 bases; junction bases outside the gene matches: 1. Germline assignment: CDR1 MNHEY and CDR2 SVGAGI. This CDR3 reads CASSYSSGGDTQYF. The CDR3 bases are TGTGCCAGCAGTTACTCGAGCGGGGGAGATACGCAGTATTTT.

This sequence joins TRBV7-2 and TRBJ2-1; D is tentatively TRBD1 or TRBD2 (5 bases each). The CDR3 runs to 12 residues. Trimming left V 6 bases short and J 12 bases short, with 15 bases between. Germline V lookup: CDR1 SGHTA, CDR2 FQGNSA. DNA of the CDR3: TGTGCCAGCAGGGGGACCAGCCCTGGGCAGTTCTTC. Encoded protein: CASRGTSPGQFF.

This chain connects TRBV27 to TRBJ2-7, with D maybe TRBD2 (6 bases). The germline CDR1 and CDR2 sequences are MNHEY and SMNVEV (reference sequence). Deletions cut 1 base from V and 0 bases from J, with 10 bases between. The CDR3 has 15 residues. The CDR3: CASSLLGGTSYEQYF. In nucleotides, the CDR3 is TGTGCCAGCAGTTTATTAGGAGGGACCTCCTACGAGCAGTACTTC.

A remark on this clone: The same CDR3 also results from other DNA sequences found in this sample. The chain has TRBV7-9 and TRBJ2-3; no clear D. The V and J ends lost 5 bases and 6 bases respectively, with 9 bases between them. CDR3 length: 12 residues. The germline V gene encodes CDR1 SEHNR and CDR2 FQNEAQ (reference sequence). For the CDR3, the DNA is TGTGCCAGCAGCCCAGATGGTGATACGCAGTATTTT. It specifies CASSPDGDTQYF.